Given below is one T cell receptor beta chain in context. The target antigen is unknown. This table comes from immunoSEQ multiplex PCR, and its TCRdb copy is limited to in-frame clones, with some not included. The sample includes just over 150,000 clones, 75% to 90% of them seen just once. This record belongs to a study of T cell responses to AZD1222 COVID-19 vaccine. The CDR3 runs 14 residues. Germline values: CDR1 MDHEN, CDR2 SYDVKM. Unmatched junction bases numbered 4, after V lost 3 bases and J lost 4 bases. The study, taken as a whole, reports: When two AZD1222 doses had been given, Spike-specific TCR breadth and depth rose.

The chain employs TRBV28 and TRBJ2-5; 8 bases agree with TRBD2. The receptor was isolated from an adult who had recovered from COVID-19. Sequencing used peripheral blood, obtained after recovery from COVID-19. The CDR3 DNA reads TGTGCCAGCAGTTTGTCGGGAGGGCCAGAGACCCAGTACTTC. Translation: CASSLSGGPETQYF.